What follows are 23 T cell receptor beta chains derived from one specimen sequenced in a study of shared clonotypes between healthy human individuals. Generated by immunoSEQ multiplex PCR, the TCRdb table keeps only in-frame clones and is missing some. The sample consists of about 600,000 clones, around 97% of them appearing once. Sequenced sample: naive CD4+ T cells sorted from blood. The subset is: CD45RA+ positively selected. These receptors originate from a woman aged 30 to 39 in good health.

The chain carries TRBV5-8 and TRBJ2-3; D not resolved. The length of the CDR3 is 17 residues. With 0 bases removed from V and 2 bases from J, the gap between germline ends came to 16 bases. Per germline, CDR1 SGHTS and CDR2 YDEGEE. The CDR3 is CASSLASTSPDTDTQYF. The DNA of the CDR3 is TGTGCCAGCAGCTTGGCCTCGACATCCCCTGACACAGATACGCAGTATTTT. The entire variable domain, with the rest obtained from reference TRBV5-8 and TRBJ2-3, is as follows: EAGVTQSPTHLIKTRGQQATLRCSPISGHTSVYWYQQALGLGLQFLLWYDEGEERNRGNFPPRFSGRQFPNYSSELNVNALELEDSALYLCASSLASTSPDTDTQYFGPGTRLTVL.

This chain's CDR3 is CASSEARTGYEQYF. For the CDR3, the DNA is TGTGCCAGCAGTGAAGCGCGGACGGGCTACGAGCAGTACTTC. The chain links TRBV6-1 to TRBJ2-7; D is unresolved. Germline values: CDR1 MNHNS, CDR2 SASEGT. The CDR3 totals 14 residues. V lost 0 bases, J lost 3 bases, and 9 bases lay in between.

This chain connects TRBV6-1 to TRBJ1-3; 7 nucleotides match TRBD1. The germline CDR1 and CDR2 sequences are MNHNS and SASEGT. The ends lost 6 bases at V and 4 bases at J; junction bases unmatched: 9. This CDR3 is built from 15 residues. The CDR3: CASRNRQGYGNTIYF. In DNA form, the CDR3 reads TGTGCCAGCAGGAACCGACAGGGTTACGGAAACACCATATATTTT.

V gene TRBV9 combines with J gene TRBJ2-1, with 12 bases lining up with TRBD2. The CDR3 totals 14 residues. V lost 8 bases to trimming and J lost 7 bases; unmatched junction nucleotides: 7. The germline V gene has CDR1 SGDLS and CDR2 YYNGEE. This chain's CDR3 is CASGLAGTYNEQFF. The DNA of the CDR3 is TGTGCCAGTGGACTAGCGGGAACTTATAATGAGCAGTTCTTC.

The chain carries TRBV14 and TRBJ2-2; D is possibly TRBD1 (6 bases). V lost 6 bases and J 0 bases, leaving 20 bases between the germline ends. The CDR3 is 18 residues long. Germline V CDR1 and CDR2: SGHDN, FVKESK. The CDR3 loop is CASSRRGATNANTGELFF. CDR3 sequence (DNA): TGTGCCAGCAGTCGCAGGGGCGCGACTAACGCGAACACCGGGGAGCTGTTTTTT.

The count of this clone is one. V gene TRBV6-1 combines with J gene TRBJ1-1; no firm D call. Trimming stripped 6 bases from V and 5 bases from J, with 19 bases between. Per germline, CDR1 MNHNS and CDR2 SASEGT. The CDR3 contains 15 residues. CDR3 DNA sequence: TGTGCCAGCAGCCCTGGGCCCGGGGTTTGGACTGAAGCTTTCTTT. Amino acids: CASSPGPGVWTEAFF.

V and J are TRBV5-1 and TRBJ2-1; D gene uncertain. The V and J ends lost 0 bases and 5 bases respectively, with 9 bases between them. The germline V gene encodes CDR1 SGHRS and CDR2 YFSETQ. The CDR3 length is 14 residues. CDR3 DNA sequence: TGCGCCAGCAGCTTGGGGTACACAGACAATGAGCAGTTCTTC. Its protein product is CASSLGYTDNEQFF.

The chain employs TRBV5-1 and TRBJ2-1; 10 bases line up with TRBD1. CDR3 length: 13 residues. J was trimmed by 8 bases and V by 6 bases; bases with no gene match: 5. CDR1 and CDR2 (germline): SGHRS, YFSETQ. The CDR3 here is CASNSGTGDEQFF. The CDR3 DNA is TGCGCCAGCAACTCCGGGACAGGGGATGAGCAGTTCTTC.

The gene calls are TRBV4-2 and TRBJ2-6, with D possibly being TRBD1 (5 bases). Germline V gene data show CDR1 as LGHNA and CDR2 as YNFKEQ. CDR3 length: 17 residues. The V end lost 0 bases, the J end lost 0 bases, and 9 bases lay between the germline ends. CDR3 DNA: TGTGCCAGCAGCCAAGAGTGGACAAGCTCTGGGGCCAACGTCCTGACTTTC. Its translation is CASSQEWTSSGANVLTF.

The chain couples TRBV5-4 to TRBJ2-3; 7 bases line up with TRBD2. The germline CDR1 and CDR2 sequences are SGHNT and YYREEE (reference sequence). V was clipped by 4 bases and J by 6 bases; unmatched bases: 8. The CDR3 is 14 amino acids. DNA for the CDR3: TGTGCCAGCAGCGCCAGCGGGACTTCCGATACGCAGTATTTT. Translated: CASSASGTSDTQYF.

This chain connects TRBV5-1 to TRBJ2-7; the D is unclear. CDR1 is SGHRS and CDR2 is YFSETQ in the germline V gene. Trimming removed 1 base from V and 1 base from J, with 9 bases in between. The CDR3 spans 14 residues. DNA of the CDR3: TGCGCCAGCAGCTTGAGTCAGAATTCCTACGAGCAGTACTTC. This gives the protein CASSLSQNSYEQYF.

The chain has TRBV18 and TRBJ1-1, with TRBD1 identical over 10 bases. CDR3 size: 15 residues. The germline V gene encodes CDR1 KGHSH and CDR2 LQKENI. V was pared by 3 bases and J by 0 bases, with 1 base of the junction left unmatched. CDR3 sequence (DNA): TGTGCCAGCTCACCCGGGACAGGGGTGAACACTGAAGCTTTCTTT. Translating gives CASSPGTGVNTEAFF.

The rearrangement uses TRBV5-8 and TRBJ1-5; D is ambiguous. The germline gives CDR1 SGHTS, CDR2 YDEGEE. The CDR3 is 13 residues long. The V and J ends lost 5 bases and 6 bases respectively, with 12 bases between them. The DNA of the CDR3 is TGTGCCAGCAGGTCGCGTTCTGGTCAGCCCCAGCATTTT. This translates into CASRSRSGQPQHF. The entire variable domain, with the rest obtained from reference TRBV5-8 and TRBJ1-5, is as follows: EAGVTQSPTHLIKTRGQQATLRCSPISGHTSVYWYQQALGLGLQFLLWYDEGEERNRGNFPPRFSGRQFPNYSSELNVNALELEDSALYLCASRSRSGQPQHFGDGTRLSIL.

This rearrangement joins TRBV18 to TRBJ1-1, with D perhaps TRBD1 (5 bases). CDR3 size: 16 residues. The V gene lost 0 bases and the J gene lost 6 bases, with 17 bases spanning the gap. The V gene's germline CDR1 is KGHSH and CDR2 LQKENI. The CDR3 region has the DNA TGTGCCAGCTCACCACCGTCGGGTAAGGGGAGCTCTGAAGCTTTCTTT. Encoded protein: CASSPPSGKGSSEAFF.

The count of this clone is one. The chain employs TRBV2 and TRBJ2-2, with TRBD1 identical over 10 bases. V was pared by 6 bases and J by 4 bases, with 5 bases of the junction left unmatched. CDR3 length: 15 residues. The germline V gene encodes CDR1 SNHLY and CDR2 FYNNEI. The CDR3 sequence is CASSQDRGATGELFF. The CDR3 nucleotides are TGTGCCAGCAGCCAGGACAGGGGGGCCACCGGGGAGCTGTTTTTT.

The chain recombines TRBV28 with TRBJ2-2; 8 bases are shared with TRBD2. CDR1 MDHEN and CDR2 SYDVKM come from the germline V gene. V lost 10 bases to trimming and J lost 2 bases; unmatched junction nucleotides: 3. CDR3 length equals 13 residues. CDR3 protein: CATLAGNTGELFF. The CDR3 coding sequence is TGTGCCACTTTAGCGGGAAACACCGGGGAGCTGTTTTTT.

The V gene is TRBV4-1, the J gene TRBJ2-1, with 7 nucleotides matching TRBD1. V shed 5 bases, J shed 8 bases, and the junction held 12 bases outside the gene matches. The CDR3 is made up of 15 amino acids. Germline CDR1 is MGHRA and CDR2 is YSYEKL. In DNA, the CDR3 is TGCGCCAGCAGCGACGTCCGGGACAGTCGAGATGAGCAGTTCTTC. It codes for CASSDVRDSRDEQFF.

The chain is built from TRBV18 and TRBJ2-3; TRBD2 matches at 7 bases. The V gene's germline CDR1 is KGHSH and CDR2 LQKENI. The CDR3 covers 16 residues. J gave up 2 bases and V 3 bases, and 8 bases lay outside the gene matches. The CDR3 here is CASSPATGGFTDTQYF. Written as DNA, the CDR3 is TGTGCCAGCTCACCGGCAACGGGGGGATTCACAGATACGCAGTATTTT.

The chain is built from TRBV5-1 and TRBJ1-4, with TRBD1 as a possible D gene (5 bases). Trimming stripped 2 bases from V and 8 bases from J, with 13 bases between. CDR1 and CDR2 (germline): SGHRS, YFSETQ. This CDR3 has 14 residues. The CDR3 region is CASSLGASREKLFF. In DNA form, the CDR3 reads TGCGCCAGCAGCTTAGGGGCCTCGCGCGAAAAACTGTTTTTT. The full variable domain, with the rest looked up from reference TRBV5-1 and TRBJ1-4, is KAGVTQTPRYLIKTRGQQVTLSCSPISGHRSVSWYQQTPGQGLQFLFEYFSETQRNKGNFPGRFSGRQFSNSRSEMNVSTLELGDSALYLCASSLGASREKLFFGSGTQLSVL.

This chain connects TRBV27 to TRBJ2-7; no definite D call. V shed 7 bases and J shed 4 bases, with 8 bases lying between them. From germline, CDR1 is MNHEY and CDR2 SMNVEV (reference sequence). This CDR3 has 11 amino acids. The CDR3 protein is CASMTRYEQYF. Written as DNA, the CDR3 is TGTGCCAGCATGACACGGTACGAGCAGTACTTC.

Comments on this clone: This CDR3 is also generated by other DNA sequences in the sample. The chain combines TRBV5-1 with TRBJ2-3; no definite D call. Germline V lookup: CDR1 SGHRS, CDR2 YFSETQ. The ends were cut back, 0 bases at V and 2 bases at J, with 7 bases in the middle. This CDR3 is built from 14 residues. The CDR3 DNA reads TGCGCCAGCAGCTTGGACAGAGCCACAGATACGCAGTATTTT. Translating gives CASSLDRATDTQYF.

V and J are TRBV18 and TRBJ1-1, with 7 bases identical to TRBD1. J gave up 5 bases and V 3 bases, and 3 bases lay outside the gene matches. The CDR3 extends over 13 amino acids. Per germline, CDR1 KGHSH and CDR2 LQKENI. CDR3 in amino acids: CASSPGTDTEAFF. The CDR3, as DNA: TGTGCCAGCTCACCCGGGACAGATACTGAAGCTTTCTTT.

J is TRBJ1-4 and V is TRBV4-1, with D unresolved. Germline V CDR1 and CDR2: MGHRA, YSYEKL. This CDR3 has 12 residues. With 4 bases removed from V and 8 bases from J, the gap between germline ends came to 8 bases. The CDR3 is CASSLGAEKLFF. Written as DNA, the CDR3 is TGCGCCAGCAGCCTTGGAGCGGAAAAACTGTTTTTT.